This T cell receptor beta chain appears in the sequencing data of a study of T cells in tumors after PD-1 blockade. On the study more broadly: Each patient got pembrolizumab 200 mg every 3 weeks or cemiplimab 350 mg every 2 weeks. Some patients also took daily vismodegib 150 mg during anti-PD-1 treatment. Findings of the study overall: Some novel exhausted tumor clones appeared in pre-treatment blood, suggesting peripheral recruitment.

Libraries were prepared by immunoSEQ multiplex PCR; TCRdb keeps only in-frame clonotypes and omits some of them. The table records 45,000 to 60,000 clones, roughly 80% of them present only once. Genomic DNA template from tumor biopsies or peripheral blood, about 616 ng to 6,500 ng input. As regards this clone: Antigen: not known.

This CDR3 region has 16 residues. Germline CDR1 and CDR2: MDHEN and SYDVKM. The V end was cut by 5 bases, the J end by 2 bases, with 18 bases between. The chain employs TRBV28 and TRBJ1-2, with D perhaps TRBD1 (5 bases). The origin of this receptor is a human donor with advanced basal cell or squamous cell carcinoma (not recorded which). Specimen: PBMCs, collected before anti-PD-1 therapy. CDR3 residues: CASSHRTPPVNYGYTF. DNA for the CDR3: TGTGCCAGCAGTCATCGGACACCGCCCGTCAACTATGGCTACACCTTC.